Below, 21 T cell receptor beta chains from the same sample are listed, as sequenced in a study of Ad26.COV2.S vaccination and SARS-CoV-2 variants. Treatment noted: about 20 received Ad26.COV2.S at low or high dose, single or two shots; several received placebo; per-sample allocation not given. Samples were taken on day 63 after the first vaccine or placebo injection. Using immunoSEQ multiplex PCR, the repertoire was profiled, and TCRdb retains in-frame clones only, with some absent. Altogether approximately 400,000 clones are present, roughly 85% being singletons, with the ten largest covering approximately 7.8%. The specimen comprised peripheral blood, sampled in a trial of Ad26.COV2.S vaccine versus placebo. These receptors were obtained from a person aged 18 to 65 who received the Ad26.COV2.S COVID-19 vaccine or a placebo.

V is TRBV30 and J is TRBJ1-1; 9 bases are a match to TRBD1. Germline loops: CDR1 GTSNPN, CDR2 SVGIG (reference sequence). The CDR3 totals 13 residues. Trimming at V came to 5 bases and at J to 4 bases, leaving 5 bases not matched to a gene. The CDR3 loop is CAWDLGQGTEAFF. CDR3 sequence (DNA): TGTGCCTGGGACCTGGGACAGGGCACTGAAGCTTTCTTT.

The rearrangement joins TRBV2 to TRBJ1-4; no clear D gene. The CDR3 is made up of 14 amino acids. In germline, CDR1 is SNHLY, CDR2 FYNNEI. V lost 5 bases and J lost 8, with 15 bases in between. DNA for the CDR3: TGTGCCAGCAGTTCGGGTCCTAGCGGGGAAAAACTGTTTTTT. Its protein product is CASSSGPSGEKLFF.

The CDR3: CASSPTQGDSPLHF. The DNA for the CDR3 is TGTGCCAGCTCACCAACCCAGGGCGATTCACCCCTCCACTTT. The chain is built from TRBV18 and TRBJ1-6; a possible D gene is TRBD1 (5 bases). Trimming stripped 2 bases from V and 8 bases from J, with 10 bases between. Germline lookup yields CDR1 KGHSH and CDR2 LQKENI. The CDR3 consists of 14 residues.

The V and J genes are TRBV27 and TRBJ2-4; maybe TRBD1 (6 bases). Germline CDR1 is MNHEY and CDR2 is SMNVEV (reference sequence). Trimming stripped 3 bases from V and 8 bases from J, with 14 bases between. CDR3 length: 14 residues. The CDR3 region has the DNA TGTGCCAGCAGTTTGTCCAGGGGTCTGTACATTCAGTACTTC. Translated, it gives CASSLSRGLYIQYF.

This CDR3 is CASSYLGAGAWRKQFF. CDR3 DNA sequence: TGTGCCAGCAGTTATTTGGGAGCGGGGGCTTGGAGGAAGCAGTTCTTC. This rearrangement joins TRBV6-2 or TRBV6-3 to TRBJ2-1; 8 nucleotides match TRBD2. Trimming removed 3 bases from V and 11 bases from J; junction bases left unmatched: 15. The CDR3 sequence is 16 residues long. Germline V lookup: CDR1 MNHEY, CDR2 SVGEGT.

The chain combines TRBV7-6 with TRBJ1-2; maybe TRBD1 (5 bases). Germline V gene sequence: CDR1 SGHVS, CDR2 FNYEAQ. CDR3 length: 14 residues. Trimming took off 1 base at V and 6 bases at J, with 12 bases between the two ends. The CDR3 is CASSLDAGANGYTF. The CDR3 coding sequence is TGTGCCAGCAGCTTAGATGCTGGGGCCAATGGCTACACCTTC.

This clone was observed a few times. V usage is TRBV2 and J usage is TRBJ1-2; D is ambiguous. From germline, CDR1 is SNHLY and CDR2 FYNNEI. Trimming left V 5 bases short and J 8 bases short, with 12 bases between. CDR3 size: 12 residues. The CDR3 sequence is CASSIVNTGYTF. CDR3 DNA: TGTGCCAGCAGTATAGTTAATACGGGCTACACCTTC.

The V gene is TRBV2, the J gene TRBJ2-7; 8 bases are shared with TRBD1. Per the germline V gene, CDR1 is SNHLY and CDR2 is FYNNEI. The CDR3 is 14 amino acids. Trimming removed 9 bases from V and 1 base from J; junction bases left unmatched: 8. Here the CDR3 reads CAREADRGSYEQYF. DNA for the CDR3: TGTGCCAGGGAGGCTGACAGGGGATCCTACGAGCAGTACTTC. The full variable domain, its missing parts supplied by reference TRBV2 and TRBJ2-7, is EPEVTQTPSHQVTQMGQEVILRCVPISNHLYFYWYRQILGQKVEFLVSFYNNEISEKSEIFDDQFSVERPDGSNFTLKIRSTKLEDSAMYFCAREADRGSYEQYFGPGTRLTVT.

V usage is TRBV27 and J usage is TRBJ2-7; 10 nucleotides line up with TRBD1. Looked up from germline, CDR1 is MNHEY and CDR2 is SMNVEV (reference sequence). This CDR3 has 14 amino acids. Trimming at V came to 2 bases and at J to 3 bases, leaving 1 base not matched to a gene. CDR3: CASSLGQGVYEQYF. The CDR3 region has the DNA TGTGCCAGCAGTTTAGGACAGGGGGTCTACGAGCAGTACTTC.

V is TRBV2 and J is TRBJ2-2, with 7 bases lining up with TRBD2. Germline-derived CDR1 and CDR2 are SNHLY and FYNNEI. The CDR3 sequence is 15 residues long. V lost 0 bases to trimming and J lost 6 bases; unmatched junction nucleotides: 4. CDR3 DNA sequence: TGTGCCAGCAGTGAAGCCGGGGGGATCCCCGGGGAGCTGTTTTTT. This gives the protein CASSEAGGIPGELFF.

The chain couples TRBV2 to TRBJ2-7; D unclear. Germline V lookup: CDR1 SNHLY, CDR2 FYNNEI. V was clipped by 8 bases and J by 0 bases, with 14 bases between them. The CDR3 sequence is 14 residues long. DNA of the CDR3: TGTGCCAGCCGGCAGTGGGAAGTCTCCTACGAGCAGTACTTC. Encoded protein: CASRQWEVSYEQYF.

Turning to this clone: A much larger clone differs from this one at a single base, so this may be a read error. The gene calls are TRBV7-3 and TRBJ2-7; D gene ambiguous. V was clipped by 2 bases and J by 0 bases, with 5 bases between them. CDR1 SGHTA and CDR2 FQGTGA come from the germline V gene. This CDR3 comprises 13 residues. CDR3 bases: TGTGCCAGCAGCTTATCCCCCTCCTACGAGCAGTACTTC. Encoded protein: CASSLSPSYEQYF.

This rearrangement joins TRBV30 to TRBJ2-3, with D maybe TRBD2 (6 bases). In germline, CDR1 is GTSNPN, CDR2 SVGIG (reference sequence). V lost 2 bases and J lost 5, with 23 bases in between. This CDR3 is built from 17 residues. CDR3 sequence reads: CAWSSDRTIPSRDTQYF. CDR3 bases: TGTGCCTGGAGTTCCGACCGGACTATCCCTTCTAGAGATACGCAGTATTTT.

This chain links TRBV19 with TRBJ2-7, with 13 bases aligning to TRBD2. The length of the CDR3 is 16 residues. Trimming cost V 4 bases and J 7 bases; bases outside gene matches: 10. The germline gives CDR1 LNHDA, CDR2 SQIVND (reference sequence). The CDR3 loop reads CASSTPLTSGRWEQYF. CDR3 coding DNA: TGTGCCAGTAGTACCCCGTTGACTAGCGGGAGGTGGGAGCAGTACTTC.

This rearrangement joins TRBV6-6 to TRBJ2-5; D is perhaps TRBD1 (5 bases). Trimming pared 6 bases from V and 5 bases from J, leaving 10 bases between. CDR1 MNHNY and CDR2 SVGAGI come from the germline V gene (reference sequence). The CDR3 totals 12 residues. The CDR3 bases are TGTGCCAGCAGCCAAAGGGGCGAGACCCAGTACTTC. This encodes CASSQRGETQYF.

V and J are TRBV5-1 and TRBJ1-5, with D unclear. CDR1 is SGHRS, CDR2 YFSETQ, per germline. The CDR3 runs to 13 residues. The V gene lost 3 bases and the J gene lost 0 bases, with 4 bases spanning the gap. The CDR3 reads CASSYDSNQPQHF. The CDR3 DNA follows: TGCGCCAGCAGCTATGATAGCAATCAGCCCCAGCATTTT.

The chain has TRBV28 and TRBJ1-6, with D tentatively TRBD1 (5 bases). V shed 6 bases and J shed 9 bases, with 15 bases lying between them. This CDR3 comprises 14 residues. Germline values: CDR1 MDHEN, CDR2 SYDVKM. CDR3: CASRVGEIGSPLHF. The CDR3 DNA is TGTGCCAGCAGGGTGGGGGAGATCGGTTCACCCCTCCACTTT. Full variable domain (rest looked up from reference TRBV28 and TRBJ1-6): DVKVTQSSRYLVKRTGEKVFLECVQDMDHENMFWYRQDPGLGLRLIYFSYDVKMKEKGDIPEGYSVSREKKERFSLILESASTNQTSMYLCASRVGEIGSPLHFGNGTRLTVT.

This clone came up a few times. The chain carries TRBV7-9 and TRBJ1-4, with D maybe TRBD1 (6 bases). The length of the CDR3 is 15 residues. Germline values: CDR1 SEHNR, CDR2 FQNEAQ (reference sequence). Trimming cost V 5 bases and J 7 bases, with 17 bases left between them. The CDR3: CASSRGNRVGEKLFF. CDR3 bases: TGTGCCAGCAGCCGCGGGAACAGGGTGGGTGAAAAACTGTTTTTT. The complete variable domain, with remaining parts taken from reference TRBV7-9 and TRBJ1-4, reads DTGVSQNPRHKITKRGQNVTFRCDPISEHNRLYWYRQTLGQGPEFLTYFQNEAQLEKSRLLSDRFSAERPKGSFSTLEIQRTEQGDSAMYLCASSRGNRVGEKLFFGSGTQLSVL.

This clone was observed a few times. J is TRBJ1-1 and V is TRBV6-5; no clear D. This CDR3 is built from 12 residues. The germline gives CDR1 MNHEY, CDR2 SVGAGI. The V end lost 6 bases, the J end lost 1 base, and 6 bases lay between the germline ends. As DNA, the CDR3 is TGTGCCAGCAGGGGAGGGAACACTGAAGCTTTCTTT. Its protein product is CASRGGNTEAFF.

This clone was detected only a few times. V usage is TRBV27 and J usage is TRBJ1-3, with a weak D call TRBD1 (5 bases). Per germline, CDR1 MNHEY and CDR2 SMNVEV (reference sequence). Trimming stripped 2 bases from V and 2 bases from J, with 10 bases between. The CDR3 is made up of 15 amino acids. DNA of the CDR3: TGTGCCAGCAGTTTAGGGGCGGGAACTGGAAACACCATATATTTT. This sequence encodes CASSLGAGTGNTIYF.

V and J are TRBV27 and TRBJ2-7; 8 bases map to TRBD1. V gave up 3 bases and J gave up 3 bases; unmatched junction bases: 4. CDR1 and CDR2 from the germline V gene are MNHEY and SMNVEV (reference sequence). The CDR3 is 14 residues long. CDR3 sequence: CASSLLGQGYEQYF. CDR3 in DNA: TGTGCCAGCAGTTTGCTCGGACAGGGCTACGAGCAGTACTTC.